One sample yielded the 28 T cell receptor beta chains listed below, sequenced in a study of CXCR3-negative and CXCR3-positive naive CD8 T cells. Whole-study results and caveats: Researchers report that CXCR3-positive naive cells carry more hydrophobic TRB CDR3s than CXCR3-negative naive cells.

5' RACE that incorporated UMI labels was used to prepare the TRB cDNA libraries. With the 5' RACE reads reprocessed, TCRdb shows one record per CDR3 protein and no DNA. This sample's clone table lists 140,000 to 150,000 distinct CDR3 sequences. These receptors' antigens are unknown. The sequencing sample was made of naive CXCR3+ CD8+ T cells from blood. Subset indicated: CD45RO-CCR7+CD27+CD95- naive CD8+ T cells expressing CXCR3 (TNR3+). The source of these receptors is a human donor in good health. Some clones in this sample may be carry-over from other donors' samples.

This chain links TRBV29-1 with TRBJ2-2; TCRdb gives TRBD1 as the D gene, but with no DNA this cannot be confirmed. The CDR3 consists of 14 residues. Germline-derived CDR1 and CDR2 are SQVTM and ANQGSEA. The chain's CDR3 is CSVEVPGYTGELFF.

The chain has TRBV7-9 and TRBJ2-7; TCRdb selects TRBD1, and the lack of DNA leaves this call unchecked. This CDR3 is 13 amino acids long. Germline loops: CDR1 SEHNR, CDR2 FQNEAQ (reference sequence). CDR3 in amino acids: CASSPGGSYEQYF.

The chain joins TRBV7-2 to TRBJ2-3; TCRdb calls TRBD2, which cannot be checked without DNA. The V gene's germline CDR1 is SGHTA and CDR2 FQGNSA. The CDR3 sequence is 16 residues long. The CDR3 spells CASSSELGEGTDTQYF. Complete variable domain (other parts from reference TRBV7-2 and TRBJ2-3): GAGVSQSPSNKVTEKGKDVELRCDPISGHTALYWYRQSLGQGLEFLIYFQGNSAPDKSGLPSDRFSAERTGGSVSTLTIQRTQQEDSAVYLCASSSELGEGTDTQYFGPGTRLTVL.

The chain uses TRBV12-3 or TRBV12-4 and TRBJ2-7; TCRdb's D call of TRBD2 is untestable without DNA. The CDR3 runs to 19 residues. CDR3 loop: CASSLWVPGASTSWGEQYF.

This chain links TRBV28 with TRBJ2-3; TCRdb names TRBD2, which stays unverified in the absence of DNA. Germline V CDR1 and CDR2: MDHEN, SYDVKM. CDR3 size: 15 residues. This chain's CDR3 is CASSFKREIPDTQYF.

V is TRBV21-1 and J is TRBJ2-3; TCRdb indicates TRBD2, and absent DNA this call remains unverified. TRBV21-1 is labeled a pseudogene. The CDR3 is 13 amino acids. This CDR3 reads CASEAGTTDTQYF.

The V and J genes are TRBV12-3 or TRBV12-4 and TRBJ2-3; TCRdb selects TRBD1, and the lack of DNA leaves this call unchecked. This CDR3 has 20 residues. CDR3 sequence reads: CASRTRGLVEDRAYTDTQYF.

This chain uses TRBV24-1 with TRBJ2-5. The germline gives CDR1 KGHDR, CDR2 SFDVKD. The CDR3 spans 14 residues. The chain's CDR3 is CATSDPESEETQYF.

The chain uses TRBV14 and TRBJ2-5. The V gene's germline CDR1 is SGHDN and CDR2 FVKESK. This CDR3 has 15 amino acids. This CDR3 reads CASSQVTIPQETQYF.

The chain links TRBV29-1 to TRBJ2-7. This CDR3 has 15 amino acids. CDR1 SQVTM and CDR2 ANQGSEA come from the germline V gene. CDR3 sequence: CSVEVLDRAPYEQYF.

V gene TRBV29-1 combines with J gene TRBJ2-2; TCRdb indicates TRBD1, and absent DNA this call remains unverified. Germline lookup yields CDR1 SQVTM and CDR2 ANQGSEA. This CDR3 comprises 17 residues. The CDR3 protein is CSVTIYPGGFEAGELFF.

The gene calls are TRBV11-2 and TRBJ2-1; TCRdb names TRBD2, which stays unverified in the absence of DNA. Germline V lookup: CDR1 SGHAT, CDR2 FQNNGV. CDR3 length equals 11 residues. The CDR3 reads CASSLGPEQFF.

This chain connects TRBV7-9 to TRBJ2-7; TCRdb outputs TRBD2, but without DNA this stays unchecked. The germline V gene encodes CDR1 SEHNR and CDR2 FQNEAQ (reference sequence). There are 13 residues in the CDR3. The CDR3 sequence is CASSPAGGYEQYF.

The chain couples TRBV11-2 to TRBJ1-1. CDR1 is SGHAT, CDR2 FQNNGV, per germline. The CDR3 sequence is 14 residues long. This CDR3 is CASSLVVGVTEAFF.

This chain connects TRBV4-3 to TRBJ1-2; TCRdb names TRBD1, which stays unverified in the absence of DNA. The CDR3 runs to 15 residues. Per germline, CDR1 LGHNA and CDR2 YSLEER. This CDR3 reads CASSQAKGAMSGYTF.

CDR3 region: CASSYSGTKSTDTQYF. This rearrangement joins TRBV7-9 to TRBJ2-3; TCRdb indicates TRBD1, and absent DNA this call remains unverified. Germline V CDR1 and CDR2: SEHNR, FQNEAQ (reference sequence). CDR3 length: 16 residues.

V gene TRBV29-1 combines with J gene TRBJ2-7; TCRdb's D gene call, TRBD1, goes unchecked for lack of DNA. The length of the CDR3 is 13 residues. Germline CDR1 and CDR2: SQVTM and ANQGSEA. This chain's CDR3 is CSVVGQGTYEQYF.

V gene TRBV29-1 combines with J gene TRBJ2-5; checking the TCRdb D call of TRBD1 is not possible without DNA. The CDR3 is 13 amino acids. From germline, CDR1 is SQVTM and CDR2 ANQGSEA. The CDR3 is CSGLQGLGETQYF.

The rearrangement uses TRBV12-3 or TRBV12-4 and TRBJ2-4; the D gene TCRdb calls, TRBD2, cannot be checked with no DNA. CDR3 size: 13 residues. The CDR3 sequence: CASSSGGSNIQYF.

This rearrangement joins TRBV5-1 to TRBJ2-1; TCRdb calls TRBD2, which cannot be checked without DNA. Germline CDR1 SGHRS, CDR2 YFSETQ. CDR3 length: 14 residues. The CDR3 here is CASRLAGEYNEQFF.

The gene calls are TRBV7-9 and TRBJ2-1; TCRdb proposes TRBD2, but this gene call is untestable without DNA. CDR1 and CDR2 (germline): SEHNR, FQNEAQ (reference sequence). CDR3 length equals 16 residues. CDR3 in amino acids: CASSALTSGRVNEQFF.

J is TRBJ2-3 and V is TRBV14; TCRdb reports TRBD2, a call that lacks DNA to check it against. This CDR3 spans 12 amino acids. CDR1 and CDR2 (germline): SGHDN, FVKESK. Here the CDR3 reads CASREDGDTQYF.

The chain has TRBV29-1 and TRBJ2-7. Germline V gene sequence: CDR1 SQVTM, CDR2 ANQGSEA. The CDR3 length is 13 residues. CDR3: CSVGEQYSYEQYF.

This CDR3 reads CASSEPGLAGFYEQYF. The J gene is TRBJ2-7, the V gene TRBV10-2; the TCRdb D gene call, TRBD2, has no DNA to confirm it. There are 16 residues in the CDR3. CDR1 is WSHSY and CDR2 is SAAADI in the germline V gene.

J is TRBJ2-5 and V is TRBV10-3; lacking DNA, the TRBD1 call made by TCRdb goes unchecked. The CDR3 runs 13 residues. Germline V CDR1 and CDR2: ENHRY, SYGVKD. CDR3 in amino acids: CAIAGEDQETQYF.

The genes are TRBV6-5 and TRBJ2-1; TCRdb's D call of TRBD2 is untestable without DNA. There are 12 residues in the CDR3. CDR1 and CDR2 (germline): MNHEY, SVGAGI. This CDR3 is CASSPGGYEQFF.

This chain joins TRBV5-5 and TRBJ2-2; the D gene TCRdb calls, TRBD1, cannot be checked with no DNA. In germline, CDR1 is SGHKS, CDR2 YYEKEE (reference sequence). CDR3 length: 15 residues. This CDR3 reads CASSLFGTSGGELFF.

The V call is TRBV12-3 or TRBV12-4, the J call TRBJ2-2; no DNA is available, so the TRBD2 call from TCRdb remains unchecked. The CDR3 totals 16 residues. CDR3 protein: CASSTTGTSGSGELFF.